The 29 T cell receptor beta chains in this list originate from one sample, sequenced in a study of identifying expanded T cells in peripheral blood. The assay was immunoSEQ multiplex PCR, and TCRdb's table has in-frame clones only and misses some. The table includes under 150,000 clones, around 88% detected once. Sequenced material: blood. The origin of the receptors is a person aged 18 to 75 in good health.

The table lists this clone with a few counts. This CDR3 reads CASSPNTDTQYF. The CDR3 DNA sequence: TGTGCCAGCAGTCCGAACACAGATACGCAGTATTTT. The V and J genes are TRBV2 and TRBJ2-3; D gene unclear. This CDR3 has 12 residues. Germline lookup yields CDR1 SNHLY and CDR2 FYNNEI. Trimming removed 5 bases at V and 2 bases at J, with 5 bases between.

The gene calls are TRBV5-6 and TRBJ1-2; TRBD1 agrees at 7 bases. CDR1 SGHDT and CDR2 YYEEEE come from the germline V gene. V lost 8 bases, J lost 0 bases, and 7 bases stayed unmatched. The CDR3 runs 14 residues. The CDR3: CASARGGANYGYTF. In DNA, the CDR3 is TGTGCCAGTGCCCGAGGGGGCGCTAACTATGGCTACACCTTC.

This chain links TRBV7-9 with TRBJ1-4; 12 nucleotides agree with TRBD1. This CDR3 comprises 14 residues. From germline, CDR1 is SEHNR and CDR2 FQNEAQ (reference sequence). Trimming removed 4 bases from V and 7 bases from J; junction bases left unmatched: 1. The CDR3 loop is CASSWGQGAEKLFF. The CDR3 DNA sequence: TGTGCCAGCAGCTGGGGACAGGGGGCTGAAAAACTGTTTTTT. Variable domain in full (rest from reference TRBV7-9 and TRBJ1-4): DTGVSQNPRHKITKRGQNVTFRCDPISEHNRLYWYRQTLGQGPEFLTYFQNEAQLEKSRLLSDRFSAERPKGSFSTLEIQRTEQGDSAMYLCASSWGQGAEKLFFGSGTQLSVL.

The V gene is TRBV7-2, the J gene TRBJ1-1; 7 bases fit TRBD1. In germline, CDR1 is SGHTA, CDR2 FQGNSA. Trimming cost V 5 bases and J 5 bases; bases outside gene matches: 8. The CDR3 consists of 14 residues. The CDR3 is CASSTRQGGTEAFF. The CDR3 nucleotides read TGTGCCAGCAGCACCCGACAGGGAGGAACTGAAGCTTTCTTT.

Worth noting for this clone: The sample carries other DNA sequences with the same CDR3. V usage is TRBV18 and J usage is TRBJ2-7; D unclear. V lost 4 bases and J 3 bases, leaving 4 bases between the germline ends. The CDR3 spans 11 residues. Germline CDR1 is KGHSH and CDR2 is LQKENI. CDR3 DNA: TGTGCCAGCTCACAGGGCTACGAGCAGTACTTC. It yields the protein CASSQGYEQYF.

The chain carries TRBV2 and TRBJ2-2; D may match TRBD1 or TRBD2 (6 bases each). The V gene's germline CDR1 is SNHLY and CDR2 FYNNEI. The CDR3 is made up of 13 amino acids. V was cut by 10 bases and J by 7 bases, with 16 bases left in between. The DNA for the CDR3 is TGTGCCACCGCATGGGGGGCCGACGGGGAGCTGTTTTTT. Translating it yields CATAWGADGELFF.

For the CDR3, the DNA is TGTGCCAGCAGCTCAGCGGGAGGGCCCCTACCTGAGCAGTTCTTC. This translates into CASSSAGGPLPEQFF. The rearrangement uses TRBV11-2 and TRBJ2-1; 10 positions agree with TRBD2. J lost 9 bases, V lost 4 bases, and 9 bases had no gene match. The CDR3 spans 15 residues. Germline values: CDR1 SGHAT, CDR2 FQNNGV.

The chain couples TRBV7-3 to TRBJ2-5, with a possible D match to TRBD1 (7 bases). CDR1 is SGHTA, CDR2 FQGTGA, per germline. Trimming cost V 5 bases and J 2 bases, with 15 bases left between them. This CDR3 has 15 residues. This CDR3 is CASSRQGGVQETQYF. The CDR3 nucleotides read TGTGCCAGCAGCAGACAGGGAGGAGTTCAAGAGACCCAGTACTTC.

This chain links TRBV2 with TRBJ2-5; TRBD1 aligns across 10 bases. The germline gives CDR1 SNHLY, CDR2 FYNNEI. There are 15 residues in the CDR3. The J segment lost 6 bases and the V segment lost 0 bases, leaving 4 bases of the junction unmatched. The CDR3 nucleotides are TGTGCCAGCAGTGAAGCGAGGACAGGGGGTCAGACCCAGTACTTC. Protein sequence: CASSEARTGGQTQYF.

The chain is built from TRBV9 and TRBJ1-1, with no clear D. The CDR3 is made up of 11 amino acids. Trimming took 3 bases from V and 5 from J, leaving 5 bases between them. CDR1 SGDLS and CDR2 YYNGEE come from the germline V gene. CDR3 in amino acids: CASSGGTEAFF. The CDR3 bases are TGTGCCAGCAGCGGAGGGACTGAAGCTTTCTTT.

The chain employs TRBV28 and TRBJ1-1, with D maybe TRBD1 (6 bases). V was shortened by 9 bases and J by 1 base, with 21 bases between the two germline ends. The CDR3 runs to 16 residues. Germline lookup yields CDR1 MDHEN and CDR2 SYDVKM. In DNA, the CDR3 is TGTGCCAGTCCGCCAGACAGGTCCGGACGGAACACTGAAGCTTTCTTT. Amino acid sequence: CASPPDRSGRNTEAFF.

This clone was detected a few times. V gene TRBV4-2 combines with J gene TRBJ2-7; D remains unclear. This CDR3 region has 14 residues. CDR1 is LGHNA and CDR2 is YNFKEQ in the germline V gene. Trimming pared 5 bases from V and 6 bases from J, leaving 17 bases between. CDR3 sequence: CASSSETSWGEQYF. CDR3 nucleotide sequence: TGTGCCAGCAGCTCCGAGACCTCTTGGGGCGAGCAGTACTTC.

The genes are TRBV28 and TRBJ2-5; D assignment may be TRBD1 or TRBD2 (6 bases each). CDR1 is MDHEN, CDR2 SYDVKM, per germline. V lost 4 bases, J lost 3 bases, and 12 bases lay in between. This CDR3 spans 14 amino acids. The CDR3 DNA sequence: TGTGCCAGCAGTTGGGGGGACACCGAAGAGACCCAGTACTTC. Translation: CASSWGDTEETQYF.

This clone was seen a single time. The V gene is TRBV27, the J gene TRBJ2-2; TRBD2 matches at 8 bases. The germline CDR1 and CDR2 sequences are MNHEY and SMNVEV (reference sequence). The CDR3 totals 18 residues. V dropped 3 bases and J dropped 2; count of bases not matched to a gene: 11. The CDR3 here is CASSFWVPGGLNTGELFF. The CDR3 DNA reads as TGTGCCAGCAGTTTCTGGGTGCCGGGGGGGCTTAACACCGGGGAGCTGTTTTTT.

A single count supports this clone. The J gene is TRBJ2-5, the V gene TRBV6-6; 10 nucleotides agree with TRBD1. The CDR3 is made up of 15 amino acids. CDR1 and CDR2 (germline): MNHNY, SVGAGI (reference sequence). The V gene end was trimmed by 5 bases and the J gene end by 5 bases; junction bases not matched to a gene: 8. The CDR3 DNA is TGTGCCAGCAGTCCCGGGACAGGGGCCTCTGAGACCCAGTACTTC. Translated, it gives CASSPGTGASETQYF.

The chain links TRBV25-1 to TRBJ1-1; D is undetermined. This CDR3 is 14 amino acids long. Per germline, CDR1 MGHDK and CDR2 SYGVNS. The V end lost 3 bases, the J end lost 1 base, and 9 bases lay between the germline ends. CDR3 amino acids: CASSDPLPNTEAFF. The CDR3 DNA reads as TGTGCCAGCAGTGACCCCCTCCCGAACACTGAAGCTTTCTTT.

The rearrangement uses TRBV11-2 and TRBJ1-3; D possibly corresponds to TRBD1 (6 bases). From germline, CDR1 is SGHAT and CDR2 FQNNGV. This CDR3 is built from 14 residues. Trimming pared 5 bases from V and 4 bases from J, leaving 12 bases between. In DNA, the CDR3 is TGTGCCAGCAGCCCAGGGGCAGGGGGAAACACCATATATTTT. The encoded protein is CASSPGAGGNTIYF.

The rearrangement links TRBV5-1 to TRBJ1-4; no clear D. Deletions cut 4 bases from V and 8 bases from J, with 15 bases between. Looked up from germline, CDR1 is SGHRS and CDR2 is YFSETQ. This CDR3 contains 14 residues. CDR3 loop: CASSLGNSGEKLFF. The CDR3 nucleotides are TGCGCCAGCAGCCTTGGGAACAGCGGGGAAAAACTGTTTTTT.

The chain uses TRBV10-3 and TRBJ2-6, with 8 bases identical to TRBD1. Per the germline V gene, CDR1 is ENHRY and CDR2 is SYGVKD. The length of the CDR3 is 16 residues. V was clipped by 0 bases and J by 3 bases; unmatched bases: 1. The CDR3 protein is CAISESGQGGANVLTF. DNA for the CDR3: TGTGCCATCAGTGAGTCCGGACAGGGTGGGGCCAACGTCCTGACTTTC.

This sequence joins TRBV11-2 and TRBJ2-5; the D is unclear. This CDR3 has 18 residues. Germline CDR1 SGHAT, CDR2 FQNNGV. The ends were cut back, 4 bases at V and 0 bases at J, with 21 bases in the middle. CDR3 bases: TGTGCCAGCAGCTCGCCGGTTGTGGGCCCAACGTACCAAGAGACCCAGTACTTC. Its translation is CASSSPVVGPTYQETQYF. Full variable domain (remainder filled in from reference TRBV11-2 and TRBJ2-5): EAGVAQSPRYKIIEKRQSVAFWCNPISGHATLYWYQQILGQGPKLLIQFQNNGVVDDSQLPKDRFSAERLKGVDSTLKIQPAKLEDSAVYLCASSSPVVGPTYQETQYFGPGTRLLVL.

The chain couples TRBV7-2 to TRBJ2-3, with TRBD1 matching over 8 bases. The CDR3 has 14 residues. With V trimmed by 6 bases and J by 4 bases, 6 bases remained unmatched. The V gene's germline CDR1 is SGHTA and CDR2 FQGNSA. The CDR3 sequence: CASRKGQGSDTQYF. CDR3 DNA sequence: TGTGCCAGCAGAAAAGGACAGGGTTCAGATACGCAGTATTTT.

The chain recombines TRBV7-3 with TRBJ1-1; D is perhaps TRBD1 (5 bases). The germline V gene encodes CDR1 SGHTA and CDR2 FQGTGA. V was cut by 3 bases and J by 7 bases, with 12 bases left in between. This CDR3 contains 13 residues. CDR3 amino acids: CASSLRARGEAFF. DNA for the CDR3: TGTGCCAGCAGCTTGCGGGCGAGGGGTGAAGCTTTCTTT.

The V and J genes are TRBV7-9 and TRBJ1-2; perhaps TRBD1 as D (6 bases). Germline lookup yields CDR1 SEHNR and CDR2 FQNEAQ (reference sequence). V lost 4 bases and J 8 bases, leaving 11 bases between the germline ends. The CDR3 length is 12 residues. CDR3: CASSYYRDGYTF. CDR3 coding DNA: TGTGCCAGCAGCTACTACAGGGACGGCTACACCTTC.

V gene TRBV28 combines with J gene TRBJ1-5; D unresolved. Germline V gene sequence: CDR1 MDHEN, CDR2 SYDVKM. Trimming stripped 7 bases from V and 4 bases from J, with 8 bases between. The CDR3 runs to 12 residues. The CDR3 DNA follows: TGTGCCAGCATGTCGGGAAATCAGCCCCAGCATTTT. It translates to CASMSGNQPQHF.

The chain combines TRBV7-3 with TRBJ1-6; D may be TRBD1 (6 bases). V was shortened by 6 bases and J by 6 bases, with 12 bases between the two germline ends. Germline-derived CDR1 and CDR2 are SGHTA and FQGTGA. This CDR3 is built from 14 residues. The CDR3 nucleotides read TGTGCCAGCAGGCTGGGGGGCGCTAATTCACCCCTCCACTTT. It encodes CASRLGGANSPLHF.

The chain is built from TRBV5-1 and TRBJ1-1, with TRBD1 as a possible D gene (5 bases). The CDR3 is made up of 15 amino acids. The V and J ends lost 4 bases and 2 bases respectively, with 15 bases between them. Germline loops: CDR1 SGHRS, CDR2 YFSETQ. The DNA of the CDR3 is TGCGCCAGCAGCGTGTCGGGACCGAGAAACACTGAAGCTTTCTTT. Translated: CASSVSGPRNTEAFF.

This chain joins TRBV7-2 and TRBJ1-3; D remains ambiguous. The CDR3 has 14 amino acids. The germline V gene has CDR1 SGHTA and CDR2 FQGNSA. Trimming shortened V by 2 bases and J by 3 bases, and 8 bases separated the two germline ends. The CDR3 protein is CASSLNTVGNTIYF. The CDR3 DNA reads TGTGCCAGCAGCTTAAATACAGTTGGAAACACCATATATTTT. Filled out from reference TRBV7-2 and TRBJ1-3, the complete variable domain reads GAGVSQSPSNKVTEKGKDVELRCDPISGHTALYWYRQSLGQGLEFLIYFQGNSAPDKSGLPSDRFSAERTGGSVSTLTIQRTQQEDSAVYLCASSLNTVGNTIYFGEGSWLTVV.

This CDR3 reads CASSPLGRANEKLFF. CDR3 bases: TGTGCCAGCAGTCCCCTTGGCAGGGCTAATGAAAAACTGTTTTTT. The rearrangement links TRBV5-6 to TRBJ1-4; a possible D gene is TRBD1 (5 bases). Looked up from germline, CDR1 is SGHDT and CDR2 is YYEEEE. The CDR3 has 15 amino acids. The V and J ends lost 5 bases and 3 bases respectively, with 14 bases between them.

This rearrangement joins TRBV6-5 to TRBJ2-3; D is undetermined. V was shortened by 6 bases and J by 2 bases, with 12 bases between the two germline ends. Germline V gene sequence: CDR1 MNHEY, CDR2 SVGAGI. This CDR3 comprises 14 residues. CDR3 DNA: TGTGCCAGCAGCATCAGCCGTAACACAGATACGCAGTATTTT. It is translated as CASSISRNTDTQYF.